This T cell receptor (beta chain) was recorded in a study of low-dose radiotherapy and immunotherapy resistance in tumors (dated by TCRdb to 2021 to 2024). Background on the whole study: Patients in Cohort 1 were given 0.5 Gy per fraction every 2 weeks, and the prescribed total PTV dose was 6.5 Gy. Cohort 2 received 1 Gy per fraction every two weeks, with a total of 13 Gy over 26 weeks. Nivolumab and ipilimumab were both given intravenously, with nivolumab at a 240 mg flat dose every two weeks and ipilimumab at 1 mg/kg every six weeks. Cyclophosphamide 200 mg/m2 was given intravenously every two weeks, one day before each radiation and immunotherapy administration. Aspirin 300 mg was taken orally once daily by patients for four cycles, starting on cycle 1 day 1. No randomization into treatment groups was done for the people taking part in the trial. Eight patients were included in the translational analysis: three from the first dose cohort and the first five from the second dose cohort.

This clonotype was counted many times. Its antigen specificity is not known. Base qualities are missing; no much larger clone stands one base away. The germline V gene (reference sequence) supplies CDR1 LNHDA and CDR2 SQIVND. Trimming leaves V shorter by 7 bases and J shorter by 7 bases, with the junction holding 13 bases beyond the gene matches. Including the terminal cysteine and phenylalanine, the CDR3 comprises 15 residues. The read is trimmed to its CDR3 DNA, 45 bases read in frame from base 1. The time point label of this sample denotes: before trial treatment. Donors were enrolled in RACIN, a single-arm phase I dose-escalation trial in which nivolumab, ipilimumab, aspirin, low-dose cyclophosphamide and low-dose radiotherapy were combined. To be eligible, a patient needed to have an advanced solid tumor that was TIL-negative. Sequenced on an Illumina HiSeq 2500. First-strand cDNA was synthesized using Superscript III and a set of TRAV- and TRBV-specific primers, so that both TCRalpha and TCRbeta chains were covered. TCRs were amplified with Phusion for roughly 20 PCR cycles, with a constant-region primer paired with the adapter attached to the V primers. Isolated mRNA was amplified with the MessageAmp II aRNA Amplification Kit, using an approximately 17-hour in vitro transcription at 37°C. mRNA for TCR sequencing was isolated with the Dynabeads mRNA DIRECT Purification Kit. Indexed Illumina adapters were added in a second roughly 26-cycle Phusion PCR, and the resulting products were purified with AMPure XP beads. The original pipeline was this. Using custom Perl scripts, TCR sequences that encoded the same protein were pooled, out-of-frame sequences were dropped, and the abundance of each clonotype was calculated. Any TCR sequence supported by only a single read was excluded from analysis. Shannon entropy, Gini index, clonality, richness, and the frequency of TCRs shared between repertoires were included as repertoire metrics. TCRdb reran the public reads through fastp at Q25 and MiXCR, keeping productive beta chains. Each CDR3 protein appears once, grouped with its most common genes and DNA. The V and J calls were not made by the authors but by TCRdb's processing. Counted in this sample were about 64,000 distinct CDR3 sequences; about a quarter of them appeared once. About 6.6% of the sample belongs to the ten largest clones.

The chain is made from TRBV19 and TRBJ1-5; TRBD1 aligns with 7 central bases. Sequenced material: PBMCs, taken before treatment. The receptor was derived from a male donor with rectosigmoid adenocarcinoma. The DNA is TGTGCCAGTACCCCGGAAGGGGGCGCACGGCAGCCCCAGCATTTT. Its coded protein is CASTPEGGARQPQHF.